The source of this T cell receptor (beta chain) is a study of tumor-infiltrating lymphocytes in oesophageal squamous cell carcinoma. TCRdb used MiXCR to reprocess the PCR reads, holding one entry per CDR3 protein. The data hold about 20,000 distinct CDR3 sequences, with around 38% observed a single time. The table lists this clonotype with many counts. The sample was blood. This receptor was identified in a male donor with esophageal squamous cell carcinoma.

DNA of the CDR3: TGTGCTAGTGGTTCAAGAACTAGCGGGAGGAACACCGGGGAGCTGTTTTTT. Protein sequence: CASGSRTSGRNTGELFF. J is TRBJ2-2 and V is TRBV12-5, with TRBD2 matching 11 bases. The J segment lost 1 base and the V segment lost 4 bases, leaving 5 bases of the junction unmatched. The germline V gene encodes CDR1 LGHNT and CDR2 FRNRAP. This CDR3 spans 17 amino acids.